This entry lists 2 T cell receptor beta chains sequenced from one sample in a study of T cell changes during pregnancy in multiple sclerosis. Assay used: immunoSEQ multiplex PCR; TCRdb lists only in-frame clones, some missing. The top ten clones hold 13% of a sample with about 40,000 clones, 80% to 95% of them seen once. The material was CD8+ T cells from peripheral blood mononuclear cells, obtained in the first trimester of pregnancy. The origin of the receptors is a female donor with multiple sclerosis, enrolled in a pregnancy study.

The V call is TRBV5-6, the J call TRBJ2-7, with 7 bases identical to TRBD1. With 4 bases clipped from V and 1 base from J, the junction kept 2 bases outside the gene matches. This CDR3 has 13 residues. From germline, CDR1 is SGHDT and CDR2 YYEEEE. The DNA for the CDR3 is TGTGCCAGCAGCCCGGGACAGTCCTACGAGCAGTACTTC. Amino acid sequence: CASSPGQSYEQYF.

The V and J genes are TRBV9 and TRBJ2-3; TRBD2 agrees at 7 bases. The germline V gene encodes CDR1 SGDLS and CDR2 YYNGEE. V was pared by 1 base and J by 3 bases, with 8 bases of the junction left unmatched. This CDR3 has 16 residues. The CDR3 reads CASSVWGGGGTDTQYF. DNA for the CDR3: TGTGCCAGCAGCGTATGGGGCGGGGGTGGAACAGATACGCAGTATTTT.